This entry features one T cell receptor (beta chain) sequence. The method was immunoSEQ multiplex PCR; TCRdb's version includes in-frame clones alone and lacks a portion of them. The sample contains 200,000 to 250,000 clones, 65% to 90% of which appear only once. This record belongs to a study of blood T cell repertoires in COVID-19. The V and J ends lost 4 bases and 6 bases, in that order; junction bases with no gene match: 6. Germline CDR1 SGHRS, CDR2 YFSETQ. The CDR3 has 15 amino acids. The chain combines TRBV5-1 with TRBJ2-1; TRBD1 agrees at 11 bases. This sequence originates from a woman aged 40 to 50 with acute COVID-19. Input material: PBMCs or T cells enriched from blood (not recorded which). The CDR3 spells CASSRGQGVGNEQFF. CDR3 nucleotides: TGCGCCAGCAGCAGGGGACAGGGGGTGGGCAATGAGCAGTTCTTC.